Only a few counts were recorded for the clone carrying this T cell receptor beta chain. TCRdb used MiXCR to reprocess the RACE reads, holding one entry per CDR3 protein. The table shows tens of thousands of distinct CDR3 sequences, with 7.5% to 9.5% occurring only once. CDR3 size: 13 residues. CDR1 and CDR2 from the germline V gene are LGHDT and YNNKEL (reference sequence). Trimming removed 2 bases at V and 6 bases at J, with 9 bases between. Time point defined: patch test 2, 6 weeks after DPC sensitization. Treatment here: therapeutic diphenylcyclopropenone sensitization with weekly scalp DPC. These data belong to a study of human T cells and chemical hapten exposure. Background on the study: During the approximately 25-week study period, patients had diphenylcyclopropenone applied to the scalp every week.

The source material was whole blood, sampled in connection with sensitization to the hapten diphenylcyclopropenone (DPC). The TCR sequence derives from a woman aged 45-60 years with alopecia areata. Some clones in this sample may be carry-over from other donors' samples. The chain carries TRBV3-1 and TRBJ2-3; D unclear. This CDR3 is CASSQLAKDTQYF. The CDR3 bases are TGTGCCAGCAGCCAACTGGCCAAGGATACGCAGTATTTT.